This entry lists 5 T cell receptor beta chains sequenced from one sample in a study of post-analysis software for immune sequencing data. Study-wide results and caveats: The five TRBV segments detected at higher frequency in patients than in controls included TRBV5-6, TRBV5-1 and TRBV20-1.

Unique molecular identifiers had been added to the TCR beta cDNA libraries. TCRdb reanalysed the PCR reads using MiXCR and keeps one entry per CDR3 protein. The table includes more than 450,000 distinct CDR3 sequences, 44% detected once. The antigens of these receptors remain unknown. Sequencing used blood. Receptors originate from a girl under 18 with multiple sclerosis.

This clonotype came up a few times. One junction end does not reproduce the germline sequence, and a read error may be involved. The CDR3 loop reads CASSFLDNEQFF. The CDR3 DNA reads TGTGCCAGCAGCTTTCTAGACAATGAGCAGTTCTTC. The chain has TRBV5-1 and TRBJ2-1, with no clear D. Germline assignment: CDR1 SGHRS and CDR2 YFSETQ. This CDR3 is 12 amino acids long.

This clonotype was detected only a few times. The chain's CDR3 is CATQYTRSGRGSNEQFF. DNA for the CDR3: TGTGCCACCCAGTATACCCGGAGCGGTCGCGGTTCCAATGAGCAGTTCTTC. The V and J genes are TRBV6-2 or TRBV6-3 and TRBJ2-1; perhaps TRBD2 as D (5 bases). V was cut by 10 bases and J by 6 bases, with 28 bases left in between. This CDR3 is built from 17 residues. CDR1 and CDR2 from the germline V gene are MNHEY and SVGEGT.

J is TRBJ1-2 and V is TRBV4-1; possibly TRBD1 for D (6 bases). The CDR3 contains 15 residues. Germline loops: CDR1 MGHRA, CDR2 YSYEKL. V shed 3 bases and J shed 7 bases, with 18 bases lying between them. The CDR3 loop reads CASSHRAGEKAGYTF. The CDR3 nucleotides read TGCGCCAGCAGCCACCGGGCAGGGGAGAAGGCTGGCTACACCTTC.

The V gene is TRBV5-1, the J gene TRBJ2-7, with 7 bases fitting TRBD1. Per the germline V gene, CDR1 is SGHRS and CDR2 is YFSETQ. J gave up 3 bases and V 5 bases, and 5 bases lay outside the gene matches. The CDR3 runs 13 residues. CDR3 DNA: TGCGCCAGCAGTCAAGGGGGCTTCTACGAGCAGTACTTC. It encodes CASSQGGFYEQYF.

The genes are TRBV7-9 and TRBJ1-1; weak D call: TRBD1 (5 bases). CDR3 length equals 15 residues. Germline V gene data show CDR1 as SEHNR and CDR2 as FQNEAQ (reference sequence). V dropped 1 base and J dropped 1 base, with 10 bases sitting between them. The CDR3 DNA reads TGTGCCAGCAGCTTAGTGACAGACCAGAACACTGAAGCTTTCTTT. It is translated as CASSLVTDQNTEAFF.